Below, 14 T cell receptor beta chains from the same sample are listed, as sequenced in a study of CD8 T cells in ankylosing spondylitis. TCRdb ran MiXCR on the 5' RACE reads and lists one entry per CDR3 protein. Counted here are roughly 700,000 distinct CDR3 sequences, roughly 20% occurring once; the ten biggest clones make up about 19%. Study conclusions and caveats: A motif in TCR beta, a set of under ten highly homologous variants, appeared characteristic of ankylosing spondylitis blood.

No antigens are known for them. Sequenced material: blood, either unsorted or a sorted T cell fraction (not recorded which). These receptors all come from a male donor with ankylosing spondylitis.

The rearrangement uses TRBV29-1 and TRBJ1-5; no clear D. V lost 5 bases and J 4 bases, leaving 12 bases between the germline ends. The CDR3 runs 13 residues. Germline CDR1 SQVTM, CDR2 ANQGSEA. The CDR3 bases are TGCAGCGTTCGCAATGGGGATAATCAGCCCCAGCATTTT. It translates to CSVRNGDNQPQHF.

This chain joins TRBV4-1 and TRBJ1-1, with 8 nucleotides matching TRBD1. The CDR3 extends over 15 amino acids. Germline CDR1 reads MGHRA; CDR2 reads YSYEKL. Losses at the gene ends were 4 bases for V and 2 bases for J; bases not matched to a gene: 6. CDR3 in DNA: TGCGCCAGCAGCCGCGGGGACAGGACCAACACTGAAGCTTTCTTT. It codes for CASSRGDRTNTEAFF.

The V gene is TRBV6-1, the J gene TRBJ2-1, with D perhaps matching TRBD2 (6 bases). V lost 6 bases and J lost 5, with 17 bases in between. The CDR3 sequence is 15 residues long. Germline V gives CDR1 MNHNS, CDR2 SASEGT. The CDR3 DNA is TGTGCCAGCAGCGCGGGGACTGCCCTCCACAATGAGCAGTTCTTC. Amino acid sequence: CASSAGTALHNEQFF.

This CDR3 reads CATSRDRPPNPYEQYF. DNA for the CDR3: TGTGCCACCAGCAGAGATCGCCCGCCTAATCCCTACGAGCAGTACTTC. The genes are TRBV15 and TRBJ2-7; D remains unclear. The CDR3 is made up of 16 amino acids. The V end was cut by 0 bases, the J end by 2 bases, with 14 bases between. Germline V gene data show CDR1 as LNHNV and CDR2 as YYDKDF (reference sequence).

This clonotype was counted between two and nine times. The CDR3 DNA follows: TGTGCCAGCAGCCAGCTGAGCGGAAAGAGGTACGAGCAGTACTTC. This codes for CASSQLSGKRYEQYF. The J gene is TRBJ2-7, the V gene TRBV3-1; D may be TRBD2 (5 bases). Trimming pared 3 bases from V and 4 bases from J, leaving 16 bases between. Germline CDR1 LGHDT, CDR2 YNNKEL (reference sequence). This CDR3 comprises 15 residues.

J is TRBJ1-2 and V is TRBV29-1, with a possible D match to TRBD1 (6 bases). This CDR3 contains 12 residues. V dropped 7 bases and J dropped 8 bases, with 17 bases sitting between them. The V gene's germline CDR1 is SQVTM and CDR2 ANQGSEA. The CDR3 nucleotides are TGCAGCGCTCTGGAGGGGGGCCCCGGCTACACCTTC. Its translation: CSALEGGPGYTF. Full variable domain (missing parts from reference TRBV29-1 and TRBJ1-2): SAVISQKPSRDICQRGTSLTIQCQVDSQVTMMFWYRQQPGQSLTLIATANQGSEATYESGFVIDKFPISRPNLTFSTLTVSNMSPEDSSIYLCSALEGGPGYTFGSGTRLTVV.

This clonotype was picked up a small number of times. V usage is TRBV12-3 or TRBV12-4 and J usage is TRBJ1-1, with D possibly TRBD1 on 6 matching bases. This CDR3 comprises 15 residues. With 10 bases removed from V and 3 bases from J, the gap between germline ends came to 21 bases. CDR3 residues: CATSSPQGWDTEAFF. As DNA, the CDR3 is TGTGCCACCTCAAGTCCCCAGGGGTGGGACACTGAAGCTTTCTTT.

The chain links TRBV20-1 to TRBJ2-7; 9 bases are shared with TRBD1. The J segment lost 0 bases and the V segment lost 4 bases, leaving 4 bases of the junction unmatched. The CDR3 is 14 residues long. Germline assignment: CDR1 DFQATT and CDR2 SNEGSKA (reference sequence). CDR3 bases: TGCAGTGCTAAACCGGGACAGGGCTCCTACGAGCAGTACTTC. This sequence encodes CSAKPGQGSYEQYF.

V and J are TRBV28 and TRBJ2-7, with 7 nucleotides matching TRBD1. V lost 7 bases and J lost 2; bases outside the gene matches: 11. The CDR3 has 15 residues. The germline V gene has CDR1 MDHEN and CDR2 SYDVKM. The CDR3 DNA reads TGTGCCAGCACCTCAGAGGCTAGGGGGCCCTACGAGCAGTACTTC. It yields the protein CASTSEARGPYEQYF.

Many counts were recorded for this clonotype. V is TRBV4-1 and J is TRBJ2-5, with TRBD2 matching 9 bases. Per the germline V gene, CDR1 is MGHRA and CDR2 is YSYEKL. The CDR3 contains 17 residues. V lost 0 bases and J lost 5; bases outside the gene matches: 10. The DNA of the CDR3 is TGCGCCAGCAGCCAAGAAGCGGCTAGCGGGATACCCGAGACCCAGTACTTC. Its translation: CASSQEAASGIPETQYF.

The gene calls are TRBV6-5 and TRBJ1-1; 8 nucleotides agree with TRBD1. V gave up 2 bases and J gave up 6 bases; unmatched junction bases: 8. Germline CDR1 is MNHEY and CDR2 is SVGAGI. CDR3 length: 15 residues. This CDR3 is CASSYTGQGIAEAFF. The CDR3 region has the DNA TGTGCCAGCAGTTACACCGGACAGGGTATCGCTGAAGCTTTCTTT.

The CDR3 region is CASSLLVYTGELFF. CDR3 DNA: TGTGCCAGCAGTTTGTTAGTCTACACCGGGGAGCTGTTTTTT. The chain is built from TRBV12-3 or TRBV12-4 and TRBJ2-2, with unresolved D. The germline V and J ends were trimmed by 3 bases and 3 bases, with 8 bases remaining between them. The CDR3 has 14 residues.

This clonotype showed up just a few times. V and J are TRBV7-6 and TRBJ2-3, with TRBD2 as a possible D gene (6 bases). CDR3 length: 16 amino acids. Germline V gene sequence: CDR1 SGHVS, CDR2 FNYEAQ. Trimming stripped 4 bases from V and 2 bases from J, with 16 bases between. The CDR3, as DNA: TGTGCCAGCAGCTATGGAGTTAGCGGCAACACAGATACGCAGTATTTT. Amino acid sequence: CASSYGVSGNTDTQYF.

A few counts support this clonotype. The chain uses TRBV7-6 and TRBJ2-1; TRBD2 matches 8 bases. V gave up 3 bases and J gave up 10 bases; unmatched junction bases: 5. CDR1 and CDR2 (germline): SGHVS, FNYEAQ. The CDR3 has 13 amino acids. The CDR3 DNA is TGTGCCAGCAGCTTTGGCGGGAGGTTGGAGCAGTTCTTC. Its translation: CASSFGGRLEQFF.